Following are 16 T cell receptor beta chains from one sample sequenced in a study of cytomegalovirus exposure and HLA in healthy donors. The study ran its PCR with 60 Vbeta and 13 Jbeta primers. The data were produced by immunoSEQ multiplex PCR, yet TCRdb's version contains in-frame clones alone and is incomplete. The data contain 90,000 to 130,000 clones, around three quarters of them singletons. The sequenced sample was PBMCs. The origin of the receptors is a woman aged 18-35 years in good health and CMV-seropositive.

This clone showed up just once. The J gene is TRBJ1-3, the V gene TRBV7-9; D is unclear. The CDR3 runs to 12 residues. Germline V gene lookup returns CDR1 SEHNR and CDR2 FQNEAQ (reference sequence). The V end was cut by 3 bases, the J end by 15 bases, with 15 bases between. The DNA of the CDR3 is TGTGCCAGCAGCTTGGGTCAGGCGACACCATATTTT. It codes for CASSLGQATPYF.

The rearrangement uses TRBV6-5 and TRBJ2-1; possible D gene TRBD2, 6 bases. This CDR3 comprises 15 residues. Germline CDR1 reads MNHEY; CDR2 reads SVGAGI. V lost 5 bases and J 4 bases, leaving 15 bases between the germline ends. CDR3 residues: CASSPTSLRYNEQFF. The CDR3 DNA sequence: TGTGCCAGCAGTCCAACTAGCTTACGGTACAATGAGCAGTTCTTC.

V usage is TRBV5-4 and J usage is TRBJ2-1; 12 bases map to TRBD2. Trimming cost V 4 bases and J 1 base; bases outside gene matches: 15. The CDR3 totals 20 residues. The germline gives CDR1 SGHNT, CDR2 YYREEE (reference sequence). CDR3 amino acids: CASSPQGRLAGAGSYNEQFF. The CDR3 DNA reads as TGTGCCAGCAGCCCACAGGGTAGACTAGCGGGAGCTGGATCCTACAATGAGCAGTTCTTC.

The chain uses TRBV9 and TRBJ2-7; TRBD2 aligns across 9 bases. The J segment lost 4 bases and the V segment lost 3 bases, leaving 8 bases of the junction unmatched. The germline V gene has CDR1 SGDLS and CDR2 YYNGEE. CDR3 size: 15 residues. CDR3 nucleotides: TGTGCCAGCAGCGCCTCTAGCGGGATGAGTTACGAGCAGTACTTC. Its translation is CASSASSGMSYEQYF. The full variable domain, in which reference TRBV9 and TRBJ2-7 provide the parts outside the CDR3, is DSGVTQTPKHLITATGQRVTLRCSPRSGDLSVYWYQQSLDQGLQFLIQYYNGEERAKGNILERFSAQQFPDLHSELNLSSLELGDSALYFCASSASSGMSYEQYFGPGTRLTVT.

This chain uses TRBV5-1 with TRBJ1-2; no firm D call. Germline V gene data show CDR1 as SGHRS and CDR2 as YFSETQ. V lost 0 bases and J lost 4, with 10 bases in between. The CDR3 contains 14 residues. The CDR3 loop reads CASSLGTDFYGYTF. CDR3 in DNA: TGCGCCAGCAGCTTGGGAACAGATTTCTATGGCTACACCTTC.

This clone has only a few counts. The chain employs TRBV7-9 and TRBJ2-6; 11 bases align to TRBD1. J gave up 2 bases and V 5 bases, and 2 bases lay outside the gene matches. There are 16 residues in the CDR3. The germline CDR1 and CDR2 sequences are SEHNR and FQNEAQ (reference sequence). In DNA form, the CDR3 reads TGTGCCAGCAGCACGGGACAGGGGGCTGGGGCCAACGTCCTGACTTTC. Protein: CASSTGQGAGANVLTF.

As to this clone: The germline gene is not matched at one end of the junction; a read error may be the cause. J is TRBJ2-1 and V is TRBV7-7, with 9 bases lining up with TRBD1. CDR1 is SSHAT and CDR2 is FNYEAQ in the germline V gene (reference sequence). The CDR3 extends over 16 amino acids. As DNA, the CDR3 is TGTGCTAGCAGCTCGGCGGCTAGGACAGGGGTCAATGAGCAGTTCTTC. Translating gives CASSSAARTGVNEQFF.

The rearrangement uses TRBV4-1 and TRBJ1-2; a possible D gene is TRBD1 (6 bases). Germline CDR1 MGHRA, CDR2 YSYEKL. V lost 3 bases to trimming and J lost 6 bases, with 8 bases between them. The CDR3 has 12 amino acids. The CDR3 coding sequence is TGCGCCAGCAGCCACAGGGGCGATGGCTACACCTTC. It specifies CASSHRGDGYTF.

The chain links TRBV6-5 to TRBJ1-2, with TRBD1 matching over 7 bases. Trimming took 7 bases from V and 4 from J; bases not matched to a gene: 6. The CDR3 covers 13 residues. Germline V gives CDR1 MNHEY, CDR2 SVGAGI. The CDR3: CASISTGTYGYTF. CDR3 DNA: TGTGCCAGCATCTCGACAGGGACCTATGGCTACACCTTC.

The genes are TRBV5-1 and TRBJ1-1; the D is unclear. The CDR3 is 13 residues long. Germline V gene sequence: CDR1 SGHRS, CDR2 YFSETQ. V dropped 3 bases and J dropped 0 bases, with 6 bases sitting between them. CDR3 residues: CASSYGVNTEAFF. The CDR3 DNA reads TGCGCCAGCAGCTACGGGGTGAACACTGAAGCTTTCTTT.

The DNA for the CDR3 is TGTGCCAGCAGCTCCGGACGGGGATATAGCAATCAGCCCCAGCATTTT. Translating gives CASSSGRGYSNQPQHF. The rearrangement uses TRBV7-2 and TRBJ1-5; the D is unclear. Germline CDR1 reads SGHTA; CDR2 reads FQGNSA. V was cut by 4 bases and J by 0 bases, with 13 bases left in between. The CDR3 is made up of 16 amino acids.

V is TRBV14 and J is TRBJ2-5; TRBD1 is a possible D gene (6 bases). The end of the DNA fits TRBJ2-7 better, so the J call may be wrong. The germline CDR1 and CDR2 sequences are SGHDN and FVKESK. There are 19 residues in the CDR3. The CDR3 DNA sequence: TGTGCCAGCAGCACGCGCAAGACCCGTGGTTTCGGGGACACCTACGAGCAGTACTTC. As protein: CASSTRKTRGFGDTYEQYF.

The chain uses TRBV9 and TRBJ2-1, with TRBD2 identical over 13 bases. The CDR3 has 20 residues. Germline CDR1 reads SGDLS; CDR2 reads YYNGEE. The trim removed 4 bases at V and 1 base at J, leaving 14 bases unmatched. The DNA for the CDR3 is TGTGCCAGCAGCCAGTTCTCCGGGACTAGCGGGGATATTTCCTACAATGAGCAGTTCTTC. This sequence encodes CASSQFSGTSGDISYNEQFF.

The rearrangement uses TRBV19 and TRBJ2-3; D remains unclear. Germline CDR1 is LNHDA and CDR2 is SQIVND (reference sequence). Trimming pared 3 bases from V and 4 bases from J, leaving 14 bases between. The CDR3 is made up of 15 amino acids. The CDR3, as DNA: TGTGCCAGTAGTATTTCTCCTGTGGGCCCAGATACGCAGTATTTT. Protein: CASSISPVGPDTQYF.

This chain joins TRBV5-6 and TRBJ2-1; TRBD1 matches at 8 bases. The germline CDR1 and CDR2 sequences are SGHDT and YYEEEE. The V segment lost 2 bases and the J segment 1 base; nucleotides outside the gene matches: 2. The CDR3 contains 15 residues. CDR3 nucleotide sequence: TGTGCCAGCAGCTTCGGGACAGGATCCTACAATGAGCAGTTCTTC. Its protein is CASSFGTGSYNEQFF. Using reference TRBV5-6 and TRBJ2-1 for the parts outside the CDR3, the full variable domain is DAGVTQSPTHLIKTRGQQVTLRCSPKSGHDTVSWYQQALGQGPQFIFQYYEEEERQRGNFPDRFSGHQFPNYSSELNVNALLLGDSALYLCASSFGTGSYNEQFFGPGTRLTVL.

The rearrangement links TRBV6-1 to TRBJ1-2; TRBD1 is a possible D gene (6 bases). Trimming took 3 bases from V and 4 from J, leaving 18 bases between them. The germline V gene has CDR1 MNHNS and CDR2 SASEGT. This CDR3 is built from 16 residues. The chain's CDR3 is CASSDGRGTLLYGYTF. CDR3 DNA sequence: TGTGCCAGCAGTGATGGGAGGGGGACGCTTCTCTATGGCTACACCTTC.